This T cell receptor (beta chain) emerged from a study of CD8 T cells in Susac syndrome. Study-level results: The study acknowledged a relatively small number of individuals in its TCR sequencing and HLA analysis.

From blood CD8+ and CD4+ T cells, the TCR beta chain was sequenced. Healthy donors constituted the control group, matched for age and sex. Negative isolation was used for CD8+ and CD4+ T cells and FACS enrichment for TEMRA cells. V gave up 0 bases and J gave up 2 bases, with 6 bases separating them. Germline CDR1 KGHDR, CDR2 SFDVKD. The CDR3 consists of 14 residues. Random hexamers served to reverse transcribe roughly 0.5 to 1 ug RNA. TCRdb independently ran MiXCR on the immunoSEQ multiplex PCR reads; one entry per CDR3 protein. The sample carries 90,000 to 110,000 distinct CDR3 sequences, 90% to 96% recorded once. Note on this clonotype: Antigen: not known.

The TCR was taken from a human donor in good health. The sample was CD4+ T cells from PBMCs. The rearrangement joins TRBV24-1 to TRBJ1-2; D is undetermined. CDR3 coding DNA: TGTGCCACCAGTGATTTGACAAGAAACTATGGCTACACCTTC. Protein product: CATSDLTRNYGYTF.